Listed below are T cell receptor beta chains from one sample, sequenced in a study of blood T cell repertoires in COVID-19. The method was immunoSEQ multiplex PCR; TCRdb's version includes in-frame clones alone and lacks a portion of them. The profile shows over 200,000 clones, approximately 82% of them singletons. The sample comprised peripheral blood. These TCRs come from an elderly man with acute or convalescent COVID-19. The CDR3 runs from the conserved cysteine through the conserved F or W. D genes are given only for firm matches. Clone sizes are given selectively: once, few, many, or a class where the clone is expanded.

cdr3_nt	cdr3_aa	j_call	clone_size	v_call	d_call
TGTGCCAGCAGTTTATCCCTAGACAGGTTGGGGAACACCGGGGAGCTGTTTTTT	CASSLSLDRLGNTGELFF	TRBJ2-2	NA	TRBV27	NA
TGTGCCAGCAGTCCCCCGGGACAGCAAGAGACCCAGTACTTC	CASSPPGQQETQYF	TRBJ2-5	NA	TRBV6-6	TRBD1
TGTGCATTAAAAGGGACAGGGAGCTACGAGCAGTACTTC	CALKGTGSYEQYF	TRBJ2-7	NA	TRBV30	TRBD1
TGTGCCAGCAGCCCGAGACAGGCAACTAATGAAAAACTGTTTTTT	CASSPRQATNEKLFF	TRBJ1-4	once	TRBV11-2	NA
TGTGCCAGCTCACCCGCGGGGGCGGGGGCAGTAGGAAATGAGCAGTTCTTC	CASSPAGAGAVGNEQFF	TRBJ2-1	NA	TRBV18	NA
TGTGCCAGCAGTCCGGTGCGGGGTGGAACTGAAGCTTTCTTT	CASSPVRGGTEAFF	TRBJ1-1	NA	TRBV2	NA
TGTGCCAGCAGCCCGACAGGGTTCGCGCGAGTGAACACTGAAGCTTTCTTT	CASSPTGFARVNTEAFF	TRBJ1-1	few	TRBV7-9	TRBD1
TGTGCCACCAGTGATTTTGACAGGGGGAAGCGGGAGCTGTTTTTT	CATSDFDRGKRELFF	TRBJ2-2	NA	TRBV24-1	TRBD1
TGCGCCAGCAGCTTGGCCGGGACAGGGGGAGGATTGAACACTGAAGCTTTCTTT	CASSLAGTGGGLNTEAFF	TRBJ1-1	NA	TRBV5-1	TRBD1
TGTGCCACCAGGGACCGCCGGGACAGGGGCTATAATTCACCCCTCCACTTT	CATRDRRDRGYNSPLHF	TRBJ1-6	NA	TRBV15	TRBD1
TGTGCCAGCAGCCAAGTCGACACCATATATTTT	CASSQVDTIYF	TRBJ1-3	NA	TRBV3-1/TRBV3-2	NA
TGTGCCAGCAGTATGCACACTAGCTCTGAGCAGTTCTTC	CASSMHTSSEQFF	TRBJ2-1	NA	TRBV28	NA
TGTGCCAGCAGTCCCGGACAGTGGGTAAACATTCAGTACTTC	CASSPGQWVNIQYF	TRBJ2-4	NA	TRBV27	NA
TGTGCCAGTTTTCAGGGGGGTTCGACTGAAGCTTTCTTT	CASFQGGSTEAFF	TRBJ1-1	NA	TRBV28	TRBD1
TGCAGTGCTGGTGACAACTCCTACAATGAGCAGTTCTTC	CSAGDNSYNEQFF	TRBJ2-1	NA	TRBV20-1	NA
TGCAGCGTCGGGACAGATACGCAGTATTTT	CSVGTDTQYF	TRBJ2-3	NA	TRBV29-1	NA
TGTGCCAGCAGTTTTAGAACAGGGCCAGGAAACACCATATATTTT	CASSFRTGPGNTIYF	TRBJ1-3	NA	TRBV28	NA
TGTGCCAGCAGCCCGAACCGACAGGGGTTTGGCTACACCTTC	CASSPNRQGFGYTF	TRBJ1-2	NA	TRBV3-1/TRBV3-2	TRBD1
TGTGCCAGCTCGCCGCGGGGCGTGGATGAGCAGTTCTTC	CASSPRGVDEQFF	TRBJ2-1	NA	TRBV18	NA
TGCGCCAGCAGCTTATCGACTAGCGGGAGAGGGGAGCAGTACTTC	CASSLSTSGRGEQYF	TRBJ2-7	NA	TRBV5-1	TRBD2
TGTGCCAGCATCGAGAGGTTCCAAGAGACCCAGTACTTC	CASIERFQETQYF	TRBJ2-5	NA	TRBV6-5	NA
TGCGCCAGCAGCTATGGACAGGGATATGAAAAACTGTTTTTT	CASSYGQGYEKLFF	TRBJ1-4	NA	TRBV5-1	TRBD1
TGTGCCATCAGTAGGGGGGGCGATGGCTACACCTTC	CAISRGGDGYTF	TRBJ1-2	few	TRBV10-3	NA